A single T cell receptor (beta chain) is shown here with its context. These data originate in a study of blood T cell repertoires in COVID-19. Study-level information: Sites in the United States, Italy and Spain provided acute and convalescent COVID-19 samples.

The germline CDR1 and CDR2 sequences are LNHNV and YYDKDF (reference sequence). The CDR3 contains 16 residues. V dropped 1 base and J dropped 0 bases, with 9 bases sitting between them. Produced via immunoSEQ multiplex PCR; TCRdb's table is partial and in-frame only. The sample records over 200,000 clones, roughly nine tenths being singletons. The chain employs TRBV15 and TRBJ1-4; weak D call: TRBD1 (5 bases). The sample comprised PBMCs or T cells enriched from blood (not recorded which). The TCR comes from a human donor in a cohort exposed to, infected with or recovered from COVID-19 (not recorded which). The donor label of this sample is uncertain. CDR3 sequence: CATSRGTLTTNEKLFF. CDR3 coding DNA: TGTGCCACCAGCAGAGGGACACTAACAACTAATGAAAAACTGTTTTTT.